This T cell receptor beta chain was identified during a study of vaccination and CD4 T cells after COVID-19. This clonotype was observed a few times. Its antigen is currently unknown. Germline-derived CDR1 and CDR2 are SGHRS and YFSETQ. Trimming removed 2 bases from V and 1 base from J, with 9 bases in between. The CDR3 contains 15 residues. Study results and limitations: Relatively few convalescent patients and no early post-infection timepoints were analyzed.

Regarding treatment: roughly 10-day PBMC culture with coronavirus spike peptide pools or control peptides (ViraFEST assay). Cultured CD4+ T cell DNA underwent sequencing with the Oncomine TCR Beta short-read assay. TCRdb recomputed calls from the PCR reads with MiXCR, one row per CDR3 protein. The sample holds 9,500 to 15,000 distinct CDR3 sequences, around 20% seen once. V gene TRBV5-1 combines with J gene TRBJ2-2; D possibly corresponds to TRBD1 (5 bases). This sequence was found in a human donor who received a COVID-19 vaccine. Source: CD4+ T cells from blood, cultured in vitro, taken before SARS-CoV-2 vaccination. The CDR3, as DNA: TGCGCCAGCAGCTTCCGGACAAGGAACACCGGGGAGCTGTTTTTT. Amino acid sequence: CASSFRTRNTGELFF.